Shown below are 24 T cell receptor beta chains from a single sample sequenced in a study of cytomegalovirus exposure and HLA in healthy donors. The PCR contained 60 Vbeta and 13 Jbeta primers. Data came from immunoSEQ multiplex PCR; TCRdb stores just in-frame clones and leaves some out. The sample lists 100,000 or so clones; around 80% were seen once. Sample: PBMCs. The receptors here all came from a man aged 35 to 55 in good health and CMV-seropositive.

The chain recombines TRBV28 with TRBJ2-5; D is perhaps TRBD1 (6 bases). The ends were cut back, 10 bases at V and 4 bases at J, with 19 bases in the middle. Germline V gene lookup returns CDR1 MDHEN and CDR2 SYDVKM. The CDR3 totals 14 residues. CDR3 DNA sequence: TGTGCCACGCGAGGACAGACCCTCGGAGAGACCCAGTACTTC. Translated, it gives CATRGQTLGETQYF.

This sequence joins TRBV15 and TRBJ1-1, with a tentative D call TRBD1 (5 bases). Germline CDR1 and CDR2: LNHNV and YYDKDF (reference sequence). The ends were cut back, 2 bases at V and 6 bases at J, with 16 bases in the middle. The CDR3 covers 15 residues. CDR3 loop: CATSRYQGFEPEAFF. CDR3 DNA sequence: TGTGCCACCAGCAGATACCAGGGTTTCGAGCCTGAAGCTTTCTTT.

This clone has only a few counts. The chain carries TRBV27 and TRBJ2-1, with a possible D match to TRBD1 (5 bases). This CDR3 comprises 14 residues. CDR1 and CDR2 (germline): MNHEY, SMNVEV (reference sequence). Between the trimmed V and J ends, which lost 5 bases and 2 bases, there was a span of 10 bases. CDR3 loop: CASSGQGAYNEQFF. CDR3 nucleotide sequence: TGTGCCAGCAGTGGGCAAGGGGCCTACAATGAGCAGTTCTTC.

The chain has TRBV7-9 and TRBJ2-5; tentative D call: TRBD1 (6 bases). The ends were cut back, 4 bases at V and 1 base at J, with 10 bases in the middle. The CDR3 has 14 residues. Germline loops: CDR1 SEHNR, CDR2 FQNEAQ (reference sequence). The CDR3 region has the DNA TGTGCCAGCAGCTCTACAGGGTCCCAAGAGACCCAGTACTTC. Translation gives CASSSTGSQETQYF.

The CDR3 bases are TGTGCCAGCAGCGTAGTAGACTATGTAGGGGGCGCGAACTATGGCTACACCTTC. As protein: CASSVVDYVGGANYGYTF. The chain recombines TRBV9 with TRBJ1-2; 7 positions agree with TRBD1. The germline CDR1 and CDR2 sequences are SGDLS and YYNGEE. CDR3 length: 18 residues. The V gene end was trimmed by 0 bases and the J gene end by 2 bases; junction bases not matched to a gene: 13.

The chain links TRBV7-9 to TRBJ2-2; TRBD2 might be the D (5 bases). The length of the CDR3 is 14 residues. Per the germline V gene, CDR1 is SEHNR and CDR2 is FQNEAQ (reference sequence). V was clipped by 4 bases and J by 6 bases, with 12 bases between them. The CDR3 protein is CASSSRAVAGELFF. The CDR3 DNA follows: TGTGCCAGCAGCTCAAGAGCGGTAGCCGGGGAGCTGTTTTTT. The full variable domain, completed using reference TRBV7-9 and TRBJ2-2, is DTGVSQNPRHKITKRGQNVTFRCDPISEHNRLYWYRQTLGQGPEFLTYFQNEAQLEKSRLLSDRFSAERPKGSFSTLEIQRTEQGDSAMYLCASSSRAVAGELFFGEGSRLTVL.

The chain combines TRBV5-1 with TRBJ2-7; 9 bases align to TRBD2. This CDR3 comprises 15 residues. Germline loops: CDR1 SGHRS, CDR2 YFSETQ. The trim removed 4 bases at V and 3 bases at J, leaving 8 bases unmatched. The CDR3 loop is CASSDRTSVDYEQYF. The CDR3 DNA reads as TGCGCCAGCAGCGATAGGACTAGCGTTGACTACGAGCAGTACTTC.

The chain links TRBV27 to TRBJ1-4; 7 bases agree with TRBD1. Per the germline V gene, CDR1 is MNHEY and CDR2 is SMNVEV (reference sequence). The ends lost 8 bases at V and 8 bases at J; junction bases unmatched: 11. This CDR3 spans 14 amino acids. CDR3 DNA sequence: TGTGCCAGCCGACGACAGGGCGGTGGAGAAAAACTGTTTTTT. Translation gives CASRRQGGGEKLFF.

The rearrangement uses TRBV18 and TRBJ1-2; 8 positions match TRBD1. Germline V gene sequence: CDR1 KGHSH, CDR2 LQKENI. Trimming took 2 bases from V and 5 from J; bases not matched to a gene: 4. CDR3 length: 14 residues. The CDR3 DNA sequence: TGTGCCAGCTCACCATTGGACAGGGCTTATGGCTACACCTTC. Protein sequence: CASSPLDRAYGYTF.

This clone was counted only a few times. The chain couples TRBV5-6 to TRBJ2-7, with 10 bases fitting TRBD2. This CDR3 region has 15 residues. Germline V CDR1 and CDR2: SGHDT, YYEEEE. Trimming took 4 bases from V and 4 from J; bases not matched to a gene: 8. The CDR3 region has the DNA TGTGCCAGCAGCGTCAAGCGGGGGGGCTGGTACGAGCAGTACTTC. Protein sequence: CASSVKRGGWYEQYF. Using reference TRBV5-6 and TRBJ2-7 for the parts outside the CDR3, the full variable domain is DAGVTQSPTHLIKTRGQQVTLRCSPKSGHDTVSWYQQALGQGPQFIFQYYEEEERQRGNFPDRFSGHQFPNYSSELNVNALLLGDSALYLCASSVKRGGWYEQYFGPGTRLTVT.

This clone appeared once. The chain recombines TRBV5-5 with TRBJ2-1; 9 positions agree with TRBD2. J was trimmed by 4 bases and V by 0 bases; bases with no gene match: 5. Germline-derived CDR1 and CDR2 are SGHKS and YYEKEE (reference sequence). The CDR3 totals 16 residues. CDR3 DNA: TGTGCCAGCAGCTTGGAGACAGCGGGGGGTTACAATGAGCAGTTCTTC. Translating gives CASSLETAGGYNEQFF. Based on the CDR3 plus reference TRBV5-5 and TRBJ2-1, the full variable domain is DAGVTQSPTHLIKTRGQQVTLRCSPISGHKSVSWYQQVLGQGPQFIFQYYEKEERGRGNFPDRFSARQFPNYSSELNVNALLLGDSALYLCASSLETAGGYNEQFFGPGTRLTVL.

V gene TRBV19 combines with J gene TRBJ1-5; D is unresolved. The V gene's germline CDR1 is LNHDA and CDR2 SQIVND (reference sequence). The CDR3 totals 16 residues. V was shortened by 2 bases and J by 3 bases, with 14 bases between the two germline ends. CDR3 nucleotides: TGTGCCAGTAGTATACTTATACGGGAAGACAATCAGCCCCAGCATTTT. Amino acid sequence: CASSILIREDNQPQHF. Full variable domain (rest looked up from reference TRBV19 and TRBJ1-5): DGGITQSPKYLFRKEGQNVTLSCEQNLNHDAMYWYRQDPGQGLRLIYYSQIVNDFQKGDIAEGYSVSREKKESFPLTVTSAQKNPTAFYLCASSILIREDNQPQHFGDGTRLSIL.

This sequence joins TRBV2 and TRBJ1-1; possibly TRBD1 for D (5 bases). The V end lost 7 bases, the J end lost 2 bases, and 23 bases lay between the germline ends. The CDR3 loop spans 17 amino acids. The V gene's germline CDR1 is SNHLY and CDR2 FYNNEI. In DNA, the CDR3 is TGTGCCAGCAAGAGGGACGGGGGAACGGGGTTTAACACTGAAGCTTTCTTT. Its translation is CASKRDGGTGFNTEAFF.

The chain's CDR3 is CASSLSRTSEQFF. In nucleotides, the CDR3 is TGTGCCAGCAGTTTATCGCGTACTAGCGAGCAGTTCTTC. The V call is TRBV27, the J call TRBJ2-1; tentative D call: TRBD2 (6 bases). The CDR3 has 13 residues. Germline V gene data show CDR1 as MNHEY and CDR2 as SMNVEV (reference sequence). Trimming cost V 0 bases and J 10 bases, with 10 bases left between them.

This clone was observed a few times. Compared with germline, one end of the junction differs, possibly owing to a read error. This chain links TRBV4-1 with TRBJ2-4, with 8 bases that match TRBD2. Germline-derived CDR1 and CDR2 are MGHRA and YSYEKL. The CDR3 length is 16 residues. CDR3 loop: CASSPGQAGAKNSQYF. The CDR3 DNA sequence: TGCGCCAGCAGCCCAGGGCAAGCGGGAGCCAAAAACAGTCAGTACTTC.

The chain uses TRBV9 and TRBJ2-1, with a weak D call TRBD2 (5 bases). In germline, CDR1 is SGDLS, CDR2 YYNGEE. V dropped 4 bases and J dropped 4 bases, with 9 bases sitting between them. This CDR3 is 13 amino acids long. CDR3 amino acids: CASSFRGYNEQFF. The CDR3 coding sequence is TGTGCCAGCAGCTTCCGGGGATACAATGAGCAGTTCTTC. Supplemented by reference TRBV9 and TRBJ2-1, the full variable domain reads DSGVTQTPKHLITATGQRVTLRCSPRSGDLSVYWYQQSLDQGLQFLIQYYNGEERAKGNILERFSAQQFPDLHSELNLSSLELGDSALYFCASSFRGYNEQFFGPGTRLTVL.

The chain couples TRBV19 to TRBJ2-7; 7 nucleotides match TRBD2. CDR1 and CDR2 (germline): LNHDA, SQIVND (reference sequence). With 3 bases clipped from V and 4 bases from J, the junction kept 3 bases outside the gene matches. The CDR3 totals 13 residues. Here the CDR3 reads CASSIGTMYEQYF. CDR3 DNA: TGTGCCAGTAGTATCGGGACTATGTACGAGCAGTACTTC.

This chain connects TRBV19 to TRBJ1-2; 7 bases fit TRBD1. V shed 6 bases and J 8 bases; nucleotides not matched to a gene: 12. Germline assignment: CDR1 LNHDA and CDR2 SQIVND (reference sequence). The CDR3 is 14 amino acids. As DNA, the CDR3 is TGTGCCAGTAGCATTCCGACAGGGTTGAGAGGCTACACCTTC. It encodes CASSIPTGLRGYTF. Variable domain in full (rest from reference TRBV19 and TRBJ1-2): DGGITQSPKYLFRKEGQNVTLSCEQNLNHDAMYWYRQDPGQGLRLIYYSQIVNDFQKGDIAEGYSVSREKKESFPLTVTSAQKNPTAFYLCASSIPTGLRGYTFGSGTRLTVV.

The count of this clone is one. V usage is TRBV6-6 and J usage is TRBJ1-2, with D possibly TRBD1 on 6 matching bases. V gave up 4 bases and J gave up 2 bases, with 11 bases separating them. The CDR3 runs 14 residues. Germline lookup yields CDR1 MNHNY and CDR2 SVGAGI (reference sequence). The CDR3 protein is CASSLGTSNYGYTF. The CDR3, as DNA: TGTGCCAGCAGTTTGGGGACATCCAACTATGGCTACACCTTC.

The DNA for the CDR3 is TGCGCCAGCAGCCATTCAGGTCGGGGGATACTGGAATATGGCTACACCTTC. Amino acid sequence: CASSHSGRGILEYGYTF. V is TRBV4-3 and J is TRBJ1-2, with D perhaps TRBD1 (5 bases). The CDR3 extends over 17 amino acids. Germline loops: CDR1 LGHNA, CDR2 YSLEER. The germline V and J ends were trimmed by 3 bases and 5 bases, with 22 bases remaining between them.

The chain joins TRBV5-4 to TRBJ1-4, with D hard to call. The germline V gene encodes CDR1 SGHNT and CDR2 YYREEE (reference sequence). The CDR3 has 15 amino acids. Trimming left V 0 bases short and J 6 bases short, with 12 bases between. CDR3 nucleotide sequence: TGTGCCAGCAGCTTGGCTTATGGCCCCGATGAAAAACTGTTTTTT. Amino acid sequence: CASSLAYGPDEKLFF. Combining the CDR3 with reference TRBV5-4 and TRBJ1-4 gives the whole variable domain ETGVTQSPTHLIKTRGQQVTLRCSSQSGHNTVSWYQQALGQGPQFIFQYYREEENGRGNFPPRFSGLQFPNYSSELNVNALELDDSALYLCASSLAYGPDEKLFFGSGTQLSVL.

This chain connects TRBV9 to TRBJ1-2; no clear D gene. Trimming shortened V by 0 bases and J by 1 base, and 10 bases separated the two germline ends. The germline V gene has CDR1 SGDLS and CDR2 YYNGEE. The CDR3 runs 15 residues. CDR3 nucleotides: TGTGCCAGCAGCGTAGGGGGAGGCTTTAACTATGGCTACACCTTC. Translation: CASSVGGGFNYGYTF.

A few counts support this clone. V is TRBV6-5 and J is TRBJ1-3; D unresolved. CDR1 MNHEY and CDR2 SVGAGI come from the germline V gene. Between the trimmed V and J ends, which lost 2 bases and 4 bases, there was a span of 12 bases. The CDR3 covers 15 residues. The CDR3 here is CASSYGGLSGNTIYF. Written as DNA, the CDR3 is TGTGCCAGCAGTTACGGAGGGCTTTCCGGAAACACCATATATTTT.

The table lists this clone with a few counts. The chain is built from TRBV4-2 and TRBJ2-4; D not resolved. Germline CDR1 and CDR2: LGHNA and YNFKEQ. CDR3 length equals 14 residues. V gave up 0 bases and J gave up 7 bases, with 10 bases separating them. CDR3 DNA: TGTGCCAGCAGCCAAGACCCTCTAACGAACATTCAGTACTTC. This sequence encodes CASSQDPLTNIQYF.